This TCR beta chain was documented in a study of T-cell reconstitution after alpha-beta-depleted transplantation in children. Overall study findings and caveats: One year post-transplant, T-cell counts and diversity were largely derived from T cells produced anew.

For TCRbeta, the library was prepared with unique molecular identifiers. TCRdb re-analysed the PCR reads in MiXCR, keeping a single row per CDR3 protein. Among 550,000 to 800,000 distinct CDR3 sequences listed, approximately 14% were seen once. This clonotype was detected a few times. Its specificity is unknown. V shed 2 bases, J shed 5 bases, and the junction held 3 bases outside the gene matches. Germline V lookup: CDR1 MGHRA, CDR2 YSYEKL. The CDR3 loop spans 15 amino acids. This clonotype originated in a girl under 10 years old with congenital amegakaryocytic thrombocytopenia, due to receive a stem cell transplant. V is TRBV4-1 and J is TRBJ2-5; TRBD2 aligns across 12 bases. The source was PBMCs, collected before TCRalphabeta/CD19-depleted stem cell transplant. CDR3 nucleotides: TGCGCCAGCAGCCAAAGACTAGCGGGAGATGAGACCCAGTACTTC. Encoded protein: CASSQRLAGDETQYF.